The entry that follows covers one T cell receptor beta chain sequence. The antigen is unknown. Isolated RNA was reverse transcribed in full, so expressed TCRB transcripts were sequenced. The assay was immunoSEQ multiplex PCR, and TCRdb's table has in-frame clones only and misses some. The sample yields approximately 120,000 clones, 17% seen once. The sample originates from a study of beta chain features in type 1 diabetes. Broader study findings: A closer apparent resemblance between naive, central memory and Treg TCRB repertoires was seen in patients than in healthy donors. TCRB CDR3s from Type 1 diabetes patients were moderately but significantly shorter in all four CD4+ subsets.

Material for sequencing was central memory CD4+ T cells from blood. This TCR came from a man aged 18 to 35 with type 1 diabetes.

CDR3 DNA: TGTGCCAGCAGCGCGGGACAGGCCCTTGGGGAGCCCCAGCATTTT. This sequence encodes CASSAGQALGEPQHF. The chain links TRBV7-9 to TRBJ1-5; TRBD1 matches 8 bases. Germline V gene lookup returns CDR1 SEHNR and CDR2 FQNEAQ (reference sequence). With 5 bases clipped from V and 8 bases from J, the junction kept 11 bases outside the gene matches. The CDR3 sequence is 15 residues long.